A single sample gave rise to the 9 T cell receptor beta chains below, sequenced in a study of CD8 T cells in Susac syndrome. Reverse transcription of 0.5 to 1 ug RNA was performed with random hexamers. TCRdb recomputed calls from the immunoSEQ multiplex PCR reads with MiXCR, one row per CDR3 protein. The repertoire consists of tens of thousands of distinct CDR3 sequences, with nearly 96% occurring once and the leading ten covering over 0.09%. The specimen sequenced was CD4+ T cells from PBMCs. The receptors originated from a human donor with multiple sclerosis.

The chain carries TRBV5-4 and TRBJ2-7, with a weak D call TRBD2 (5 bases). Trimming stripped 2 bases from V and 3 bases from J, with 12 bases between. CDR1 SGHNT and CDR2 YYREEE come from the germline V gene (reference sequence). The CDR3 contains 14 residues. The CDR3 DNA reads as TGTGCCAGCAGCTTTGGACGGGGTGACTACGAGCAGTACTTC. Amino acids: CASSFGRGDYEQYF.

This chain uses TRBV12-3 or TRBV12-4 with TRBJ1-3; a possible D gene is TRBD1 (6 bases). The CDR3 contains 15 residues. V shed 4 bases and J shed 0 bases, with 10 bases lying between them. The CDR3 spells CASSSQGLSGNTIYF. For the CDR3, the DNA is TGTGCCAGCAGTTCTCAGGGGCTCTCTGGAAACACCATATATTTT.

This rearrangement joins TRBV3-1 to TRBJ1-1, with unresolved D. Between the trimmed V and J ends, which lost 7 bases and 1 base, there was a span of 13 bases. Germline V gene data show CDR1 as LGHDT and CDR2 as YNNKEL (reference sequence). This CDR3 is built from 14 residues. The CDR3 loop is CASKERGSNTEAFF. The CDR3 DNA is TGTGCCAGCAAAGAGCGGGGATCGAACACTGAAGCTTTCTTT.

This CDR3 is CASREASSYNSPLHF. DNA for the CDR3: TGTGCCAGCAGAGAGGCCAGCTCCTATAATTCACCCCTCCACTTT. The rearrangement links TRBV12-3 or TRBV12-4 to TRBJ1-6; D unclear. The V gene lost 6 bases and the J gene lost 0 bases, with 9 bases spanning the gap. The CDR3 is 15 residues long.

The J gene is TRBJ2-7, the V gene TRBV20-1; 7 bases align to TRBD1. CDR3 length: 14 residues. The germline gives CDR1 DFQATT, CDR2 SNEGSKA (reference sequence). Unmatched junction bases numbered 7, after V lost 0 bases and J lost 5 bases. CDR3 sequence reads: CSARDRQGSDEQYF. Here the CDR3 DNA reads TGCAGTGCTAGAGACAGACAGGGTTCCGACGAGCAGTACTTC.

V gene TRBV5-1 combines with J gene TRBJ2-7, with 8 bases lining up with TRBD1. The CDR3 is 15 residues long. Germline CDR1 is SGHRS and CDR2 is YFSETQ. V trimming: 4 bases; J trimming: 3 bases; junction bases outside the gene matches: 9. The CDR3 DNA reads TGCGCCAGCAGCCCCTCTAGGGGACAGGTCTACGAGCAGTACTTC. This codes for CASSPSRGQVYEQYF.

The rearrangement uses TRBV4-2 and TRBJ1-1, with 8 bases lining up with TRBD1. Trimming at V came to 4 bases and at J to 4 bases, leaving 8 bases not matched to a gene. Germline V lookup: CDR1 LGHNA, CDR2 YNFKEQ. The CDR3 runs to 15 residues. DNA for the CDR3: TGTGCCAGCAGCCCGGACAGGGACCGAAGCACTGAAGCTTTCTTT. It codes for CASSPDRDRSTEAFF.

The V and J genes are TRBV12-3 or TRBV12-4 and TRBJ2-7, with D maybe TRBD1 (6 bases). V dropped 1 base and J dropped 3 bases, with 13 bases sitting between them. This CDR3 region has 15 residues. The CDR3 here is CASSLDTGKNYEQYF. CDR3 coding DNA: TGTGCCAGCAGTTTAGACACAGGGAAAAACTACGAGCAGTACTTC.

V usage is TRBV5-1 and J usage is TRBJ2-5; D not certain. Germline-derived CDR1 and CDR2 are SGHRS and YFSETQ. The CDR3 runs to 11 residues. Trimming took 4 bases from V and 5 from J, leaving 6 bases between them. CDR3 sequence (DNA): TGCGCCAGCAGCAGGGATGAGACCCAGTACTTC. It translates to CASSRDETQYF.